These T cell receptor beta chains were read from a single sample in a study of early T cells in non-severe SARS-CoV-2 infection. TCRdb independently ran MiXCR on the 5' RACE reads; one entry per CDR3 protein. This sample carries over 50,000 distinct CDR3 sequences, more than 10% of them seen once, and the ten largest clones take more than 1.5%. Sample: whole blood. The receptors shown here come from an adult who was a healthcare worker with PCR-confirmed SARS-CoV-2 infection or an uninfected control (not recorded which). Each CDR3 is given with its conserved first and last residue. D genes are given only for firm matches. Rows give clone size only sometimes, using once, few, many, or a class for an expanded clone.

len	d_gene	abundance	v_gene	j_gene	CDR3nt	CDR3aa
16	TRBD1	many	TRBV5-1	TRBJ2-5	TGCGCCAGCAGCTTGGGACGACAGGGGCCTAGAGAGACCCAGTACTTC	CASSLGRQGPRETQYF
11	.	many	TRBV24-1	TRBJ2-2	TGTGCCACGGGGGATCCCGGGGAGCTGTTTTTT	CATGDPGELFF
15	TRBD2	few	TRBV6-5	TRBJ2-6	TGTGCCGTCAGCGGGGCCAGCTCTGGGGCCAACGTCCTGACTTTC	CAVSGASSGANVLTF
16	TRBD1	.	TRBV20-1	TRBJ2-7	TGCAGTGCTATGTCTATAACAGGGGGCGCCGCCTACGAGCAGTACTTC	CSAMSITGGAAYEQYF
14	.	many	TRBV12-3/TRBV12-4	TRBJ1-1	TGTGCCAGCAGTTTAGTGGGGGTGAACACTGAAGCTTTCTTT	CASSLVGVNTEAFF
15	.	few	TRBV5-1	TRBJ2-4	TGCGCCAGCAGCTTGGTACCTAGCGCTTCAAACATTCAGTACTTC	CASSLVPSASNIQYF
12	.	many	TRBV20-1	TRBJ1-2	TGCAGTGCTCCGGAGGGTAACTATGGCTACACCTTC	CSAPEGNYGYTF
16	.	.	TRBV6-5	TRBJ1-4	TGTGCCAGCAGTTACTCCGGGGGACCAGCTAATGAAAAACTGTTTTTT	CASSYSGGPANEKLFF
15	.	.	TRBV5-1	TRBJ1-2	TGCGCCAGCAGCAACCGGGACGGAGGTAACTATGGCTACACCTTC	CASSNRDGGNYGYTF
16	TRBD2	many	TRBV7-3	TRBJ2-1	TGTGCCAGCAGCCCTCAGCGGGGGAGCTCCTACAATGAGCAGTTCTTC	CASSPQRGSSYNEQFF
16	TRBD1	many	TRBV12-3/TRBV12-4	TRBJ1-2	TGTGCCAGCAGTTTACACTCAAGGACAGGGGCAAGAGGCTACACCTTC	CASSLHSRTGARGYTF
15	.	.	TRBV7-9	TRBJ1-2	TGTGCCAGCAGCACTCAGACAGTCCCAAACTATGGCTACACCTTC	CASSTQTVPNYGYTF